What follows are 12 T cell receptor beta chains derived from one specimen sequenced in a study of blood T cell repertoires in COVID-19. Only in-frame clones appear in the TCRdb table, and some are missing; sequencing was by immunoSEQ multiplex PCR. The table records about 200,000 clones, roughly nine tenths of them present only once. Sequencing was performed on peripheral blood. Receptor source: an older woman with acute or convalescent COVID-19.

The chain uses TRBV12-5 and TRBJ1-2; 8 positions match TRBD1. CDR3 size: 15 residues. After removal of 3 bases from V and 4 bases from J, the junction contained 7 bases not matched to a gene. From germline, CDR1 is LGHNT and CDR2 FRNRAP. CDR3 sequence: CASGLHRGLGYGYTF. Here the CDR3 DNA reads TGTGCTAGTGGTTTACACAGGGGGTTGGGCTATGGCTACACCTTC.

The J gene is TRBJ1-2, the V gene TRBV6-5; TRBD1 matches 11 bases. The CDR3 totals 13 residues. Looked up from germline, CDR1 is MNHEY and CDR2 is SVGAGI. Trimming cost V 4 bases and J 8 bases; bases outside gene matches: 3. The DNA for the CDR3 is TGTGCCAGCAGTTTAAGGACAGGGGGCGGCTACACCTTC. Residues: CASSLRTGGGYTF.

V and J are TRBV7-2 and TRBJ1-5; D is unclear. This CDR3 is 13 amino acids long. V lost 5 bases, J lost 2 bases, and 7 bases lay in between. Germline V gives CDR1 SGHTA, CDR2 FQGNSA. The CDR3, as DNA: TGTGCCAGCAGCGGCCATGGCAATCAGCCCCAGCATTTT. Residues: CASSGHGNQPQHF.

This sequence joins TRBV2 and TRBJ2-1; TRBD2 might be the D (6 bases). Germline CDR1 and CDR2: SNHLY and FYNNEI. The CDR3 has 14 amino acids. Between the trimmed V and J ends, which lost 4 bases and 7 bases, there was a span of 14 bases. The CDR3 region is CASSGPLAPNEQFF. CDR3 coding DNA: TGTGCCAGCAGTGGACCGCTAGCGCCGAATGAGCAGTTCTTC. Complete variable domain (other parts from reference TRBV2 and TRBJ2-1): EPEVTQTPSHQVTQMGQEVILRCVPISNHLYFYWYRQILGQKVEFLVSFYNNEISEKSEIFDDQFSVERPDGSNFTLKIRSTKLEDSAMYFCASSGPLAPNEQFFGPGTRLTVL.

This chain joins TRBV5-1 and TRBJ2-7; 8 bases fit TRBD1. This CDR3 contains 14 residues. Trimming took 3 bases from V and 5 from J; bases not matched to a gene: 7. Germline loops: CDR1 SGHRS, CDR2 YFSETQ. CDR3 coding DNA: TGCGCCAGCAGCTCCCGCGACAGGGGCCACGAGCAGTACTTC. Translating it yields CASSSRDRGHEQYF.

This clone was detected only a few times. The same CDR3 can be traced to other DNA sequences in this sample. V is TRBV19 and J is TRBJ2-2; D may be TRBD2 (5 bases). Germline loops: CDR1 LNHDA, CDR2 SQIVND (reference sequence). The CDR3 totals 13 residues. Trimming shortened V by 5 bases and J by 3 bases, and 7 bases separated the two germline ends. The CDR3 reads CASSPDYTGELFF. The CDR3 DNA reads as TGTGCCAGTAGTCCGGACTACACCGGGGAGCTGTTTTTT.

The chain has TRBV7-2 and TRBJ2-3; D perhaps matches TRBD2 (6 bases). Deletions cut 5 bases from V and 7 bases from J, with 19 bases between. The length of the CDR3 is 15 residues. Germline CDR1 reads SGHTA; CDR2 reads FQGNSA. The CDR3 coding sequence is TGTGCCAGCAGCCAAGAATCGGGGCGCGGGAATACGCAGTATTTT. Translating it yields CASSQESGRGNTQYF.

The chain combines TRBV5-4 with TRBJ2-7, with a tentative D call TRBD1 (6 bases). There are 13 residues in the CDR3. With 1 base removed from V and 6 bases from J, the gap between germline ends came to 11 bases. CDR1 SGHNT and CDR2 YYREEE come from the germline V gene (reference sequence). The CDR3 DNA is TGTGCCAGCAGCTTGCAGGGGCTGGGCGAGCAGTACTTC. This gives the protein CASSLQGLGEQYF.

The chain employs TRBV18 and TRBJ2-7, with D possibly matching TRBD1 (5 bases). There are 14 residues in the CDR3. Germline loops: CDR1 KGHSH, CDR2 LQKENI. V was trimmed by 6 bases and J by 1 base, leaving 13 bases between them. In DNA, the CDR3 is TGTGCCAGCTCGCCGGACAAGGGGTCCTACGAGCAGTACTTC. Encoded protein: CASSPDKGSYEQYF.

This clone appeared once. The J gene is TRBJ2-5, the V gene TRBV28; 11 bases map to TRBD1. The V gene end was trimmed by 8 bases and the J gene end by 5 bases; junction bases not matched to a gene: 7. Germline CDR1 and CDR2: MDHEN and SYDVKM. This CDR3 has 14 amino acids. CDR3 amino acids: CASGWTGGVETQYF. The CDR3 DNA sequence: TGTGCCAGCGGCTGGACAGGGGGCGTGGAGACCCAGTACTTC.

The V call is TRBV3-1 (or the pseudogene TRBV3-2), the J call TRBJ1-1; 8 bases fit TRBD1. CDR3 length: 14 amino acids. The germline V gene has CDR1 LGHDT and CDR2 YNNKEL (reference sequence). V gave up 1 base and J gave up 10 bases; unmatched junction bases: 8. CDR3 protein: CASSQGGQGASAFF. The CDR3 DNA sequence: TGTGCCAGCAGCCAAGGGGGGCAGGGGGCTTCAGCTTTCTTT.

This clone appeared once. The chain employs TRBV19 and TRBJ1-3; 9 nucleotides agree with TRBD1. The CDR3 runs 16 residues. Germline V gives CDR1 LNHDA, CDR2 SQIVND (reference sequence). V lost 5 bases, J lost 1 base, and 6 bases stayed unmatched. The CDR3 DNA follows: TGTGCCAGTAGTGACCCCGGGACAGGGTCTGGAAACACCATATATTTT. Its translation is CASSDPGTGSGNTIYF.